The table lists the clone carrying this TCR beta chain with a few counts. These data come from a study of T cells in Graves' hyperthyroidism and ophthalmopathy. Amplification of TCR beta CDR3 regions used RNA as the template. The HTBI set primed first-round TCR CDR3 RT-PCR. TCRdb recomputed calls from the multiplex PCR reads with MiXCR, one row per CDR3 protein. The data show about 720,000 distinct CDR3 sequences, roughly a sixth seen once. The CDR3 runs 14 residues. V lost 3 bases, J lost 6 bases, and 13 bases lay in between. The V gene is TRBV12-3 or TRBV12-4, the J gene TRBJ2-3; D is possibly TRBD1 (5 bases). The TCR comes from a woman aged 50 to 60 with Graves' hyperthyroidism that later progressed to Graves' ophthalmopathy. Sequencing was carried out using blood. CDR3 bases: TGTGCCAGCAGTTTGCGACAGTGGACCGATACGCAGTATTTT. This sequence encodes CASSLRQWTDTQYF.